This T cell receptor (beta chain) emerged from a study of beta chain features in type 1 diabetes. For the study at large: Analysis included 107,917,701 sorted cells drawn from all samples.

Using CD45RO/CCR7/CD25/CD127/CD95/CD27, CD4+ naive, central memory, regulatory and stem cell-like memory cells were sorted. Each sorted fraction was over 95% pure. This CDR3 comprises 15 residues. V was clipped by 3 bases and J by 1 base, with 12 bases between them. Germline CDR1 and CDR2: SGHAT and FQDESV (reference sequence). Findings of the study overall: Sequencing of cDNA might inflate the share of cells that strongly express TCR.

Sequenced material consisted of expressed TCRB transcripts (all of the isolated RNA was reverse transcribed). Sequencing was performed with immunoSEQ multiplex PCR; in TCRdb, only in-frame clones are kept and a portion is missing. The sample shows about 350,000 clones, roughly 21% of them seen only once. Of note for this clone: The target antigen is unknown.

The chain employs TRBV11-1 and TRBJ1-1; D perhaps matches TRBD1 (6 bases). Input material: naive CD4+ T cells from blood. The sequence was collected from a woman aged 18-29 years in good health. CDR3 in amino acids: CASSFRGAGNTEAFF. Here the CDR3 DNA reads TGTGCCAGCAGCTTCAGGGGTGCAGGGAACACTGAAGCTTTCTTT. Using reference TRBV11-1 and TRBJ1-1 for the parts outside the CDR3, the full variable domain is EAEVAQSPRYKITEKSQAVAFWCDPISGHATLYWYRQILGQGPELLVQFQDESVVDDSQLPKDRFSAERLKGVDSTLKIQPAELGDSAMYLCASSFRGAGNTEAFFGQGTRLTVV.